The 17 T cell receptor beta chains reported below all come from one sample, sequenced in a study of identical twins. A single record per CDR3 protein comes from TCRdb applying MiXCR to the 5' RACE reads. The data show around 1.7 million distinct CDR3 sequences, about 31% seen once. The sample taken for sequencing was cord blood. The receptors come from a newborn girl in good health.

This clonotype was seen a handful of times. The chain links TRBV28 to TRBJ2-2, with unresolved D. The CDR3 totals 15 residues. Germline CDR1 MDHEN, CDR2 SYDVKM. V lost 2 bases, J lost 1 base, and 8 bases lay in between. CDR3 DNA sequence: TGTGCCAGCAGTTTAGTGCAGATGAACACCGGGGAGCTGTTTTTT. Protein: CASSLVQMNTGELFF.

A few counts support this clonotype. The gene calls are TRBV20-1 and TRBJ1-4; D remains unclear. The CDR3 totals 12 residues. Germline-derived CDR1 and CDR2 are DFQATT and SNEGSKA (reference sequence). Trimming pared 6 bases from V and 8 bases from J, leaving 13 bases between. The CDR3 protein is CSATRPGEKLFF. In nucleotides, the CDR3 is TGCAGTGCCACCCGACCAGGCGAAAAACTGTTTTTT.

V is TRBV3-1 and J is TRBJ1-4; no definite D call. The CDR3 covers 13 residues. In germline, CDR1 is LGHDT, CDR2 YNNKEL (reference sequence). V was trimmed by 4 bases and J by 7 bases, leaving 10 bases between them. CDR3 sequence (DNA): TGTGCCAGCAGCCCAAGAGAGGGTGAAAAACTGTTTTTT. This codes for CASSPREGEKLFF.

The V call is TRBV5-1, the J call TRBJ1-6, with a weak D call TRBD1 (6 bases). The germline V gene has CDR1 SGHRS and CDR2 YFSETQ. V was trimmed by 4 bases and J by 5 bases, leaving 7 bases between them. The CDR3 totals 13 residues. The CDR3 protein is CASSRDNNSPLHF. CDR3 coding DNA: TGCGCCAGCAGCCGGGACAATAATTCACCCCTCCACTTT.

V is TRBV11-2 and J is TRBJ2-1; 12 nucleotides match TRBD2. Unmatched junction bases numbered 6, after V lost 6 bases and J lost 3 bases. The CDR3 is made up of 16 amino acids. Germline loops: CDR1 SGHAT, CDR2 FQNNGV. This CDR3 is CASRTSGRRGYNEQFF. CDR3 coding DNA: TGTGCCAGCAGGACTAGCGGGAGAAGGGGCTACAATGAGCAGTTCTTC.

The chain is built from TRBV6-5 and TRBJ2-7; 12 bases map to TRBD2. The germline CDR1 and CDR2 sequences are MNHEY and SVGAGI. The CDR3 contains 18 residues. Germline trimming cut 0 bases from V and 4 bases from J; bases unmatched to any gene: 10. The CDR3 loop reads CASSYSTLAGGGYYEQYF. CDR3 nucleotide sequence: TGTGCCAGCAGTTACTCGACACTAGCGGGAGGAGGCTATTACGAGCAGTACTTC.

In DNA form, the CDR3 reads TGTGCCAGCAGTTACTCGAACAGGGGGCTAACCTATAACTATGGCTACACCTTC. This sequence encodes CASSYSNRGLTYNYGYTF. The rearrangement joins TRBV6-5 to TRBJ1-2, with 9 bases fitting TRBD1. The ends lost 0 bases at V and 1 base at J; junction bases unmatched: 9. The CDR3 length is 18 residues. CDR1 is MNHEY, CDR2 SVGAGI, per germline.

This chain joins TRBV2 and TRBJ1-5; D is undetermined. This CDR3 contains 14 residues. CDR1 and CDR2 from the germline V gene are SNHLY and FYNNEI. V lost 3 bases, J lost 3 bases, and 9 bases lay in between. This CDR3 reads CASSDVRDNQPQHF. The DNA for the CDR3 is TGTGCCAGCAGTGATGTGAGGGACAATCAGCCCCAGCATTTT.

The CDR3 here is CASSQEVGAGGNSYEQYF. CDR3 nucleotides: TGCGCCAGCAGCCAAGAAGTAGGAGCGGGAGGTAACTCCTACGAGCAGTACTTC. The V and J genes are TRBV4-3 and TRBJ2-4; 9 nucleotides match TRBD2. Gene TRBJ2-7 matches the end of the DNA better, so the J call may be wrong. The CDR3 runs 18 residues. Germline CDR1 reads LGHNA; CDR2 reads YSLEER.

With regard to this clonotype: At one end the junction does not follow the germline gene, possibly because of a read error. This chain uses TRBV4-1 with TRBJ2-7; possible D gene TRBD1, 5 bases. The CDR3 runs 16 residues. From germline, CDR1 is MGHRA and CDR2 YSYEKL. This CDR3 reads CASSQRVGEPSYERYF. The CDR3 nucleotides read TGCGCCAGCAGCCAAAGAGTAGGGGAACCCTCCTACGAGCGGTACTTC.

This clonotype came up a few times. V is TRBV3-1 and J is TRBJ2-5; 9 positions agree with TRBD1. The V gene's germline CDR1 is LGHDT and CDR2 YNNKEL (reference sequence). This CDR3 has 14 amino acids. V lost 7 bases, J lost 3 bases, and 6 bases stayed unmatched. The CDR3 region is CASTPGTGKETQYF. CDR3 sequence (DNA): TGTGCCAGCACACCTGGGACAGGGAAAGAGACCCAGTACTTC.

This rearrangement joins TRBV20-1 to TRBJ1-2, with TRBD1 as a possible D gene (6 bases). Trimming took off 6 bases at V and 7 bases at J, with 15 bases between the two ends. The germline gives CDR1 DFQATT, CDR2 SNEGSKA (reference sequence). The CDR3 consists of 12 residues. Here the CDR3 reads CSAKDQGLGYTF. CDR3 coding DNA: TGCAGTGCCAAGGACCAGGGGCTTGGCTACACCTTC.

Details on this clonotype: A read error may account for a junction end that differs from germline. The chain is built from TRBV18 and TRBJ1-4, with 8 bases fitting TRBD1. This CDR3 region has 17 residues. CDR1 is KGHSH and CDR2 is LQKENI in the germline V gene. The CDR3 spells CASSPPGQVSTNEELFF. In DNA form, the CDR3 reads TGTGCCAGCTCACCACCGGGACAGGTGTCAACTAATGAAGAACTGTTTTTT.

Only a few counts were recorded for this clonotype. V and J are TRBV5-1 and TRBJ1-6, with D tentatively TRBD1 (6 bases). Per the germline V gene, CDR1 is SGHRS and CDR2 is YFSETQ. CDR3 length: 16 amino acids. The V gene lost 1 base and the J gene lost 4 bases, with 12 bases spanning the gap. The CDR3 reads CASSLTGSIYNSPLHF. DNA of the CDR3: TGCGCCAGCAGCTTGACAGGGAGCATTTATAATTCACCCCTCCACTTT.

There are many counts of this clonotype. This sequence joins TRBV10-1 and TRBJ2-7, with D possibly being TRBD1 or TRBD2 (6 bases each). Germline V gives CDR1 WNHNN, CDR2 SYGVQD (reference sequence). V lost 3 bases, J lost 2 bases, and 11 bases lay in between. This CDR3 region has 14 residues. The CDR3 nucleotides read TGCGCCAGCAGTGAAGGGGGGAAACCCTACGAGCAGTACTTC. Translated: CASSEGGKPYEQYF.

This clonotype was counted a few times. The chain carries TRBV6-5 and TRBJ2-1; the match to TRBD2 covers 10 bases. V was pared by 2 bases and J by 5 bases, with 12 bases of the junction left unmatched. CDR1 is MNHEY, CDR2 SVGAGI, per germline. The CDR3 runs 18 residues. CDR3 loop: CASSYRLAGVTDDNEQFF. The CDR3 DNA is TGTGCCAGCAGTTACCGGCTAGCGGGGGTCACAGACGACAATGAGCAGTTCTTC.

The chain carries TRBV29-1 and TRBJ1-2; D is perhaps TRBD1 (5 bases). CDR3 length: 14 residues. V was shortened by 3 bases and J by 4 bases, with 15 bases between the two germline ends. CDR1 and CDR2 (germline): SQVTM, ANQGSEA. CDR3 nucleotides: TGCAGCGTTGAGTCCCCACCGGGGCCCTATGGCTACACCTTC. Its protein is CSVESPPGPYGYTF.